This T cell receptor (beta chain) was sequenced for a study of brain T cells in children with intractable seizures. The CDR3 spans 14 residues. Trimming cost V 1 base and J 1 base, with 8 bases left between them. The V gene's germline CDR1 is LNHNV and CDR2 YYDKDF (reference sequence). The sequenced cases were selected for having the highest brain T cell transcript signatures. Profiling relied on immunoSEQ multiplex PCR, and the TCRdb table lists in-frame clones only, not all of them. The sample yields some 80,000 clones, about 93% seen once. This sequence was found in a girl aged 2-10 years with Rasmussen encephalitis and intractable seizures. Sequencing used peripheral blood, obtained at surgery. The genes are TRBV15 and TRBJ2-7; TRBD1 might be the D (6 bases). The CDR3 sequence is CATSRGGQSYEQYF. The CDR3 DNA sequence: TGTGCCACCAGCAGAGGGGGACAATCCTACGAGCAGTACTTC.